This T cell receptor (beta chain) derives from a study of blood T cell repertoires in COVID-19. Whole-study context: Sites across the United States, Italy and Spain contributed samples from acute and convalescent COVID-19. T cells, B-cell-depleted T cells, or PBMCs supplied cDNA or gDNA.

In terms of age and location, participants ranged from about 18 to 89 years and lived in under 30 US areas. Authors' analysis steps: Researchers report that nucleated cell counts were estimated from reference gene primer amplification. The assay was immunoSEQ multiplex PCR, and TCRdb's table has in-frame clones only and misses some. V, J and clone size are taken as reported in that table, and D and trimming were inferred from the DNA itself. Altogether approximately 150,000 clones are present, about 82% being singletons, with the ten largest covering 6.2%. Deletions cut 4 bases from V and 5 bases from J, with 20 bases between. Germline V CDR1 and CDR2: LGHNA, YNFKEQ. The CDR3 covers 17 residues.

This sequence joins TRBV4-2 and TRBJ2-2, with TRBD1 as a possible D gene (7 bases). Sample: PBMCs or T cells enriched from blood (not recorded which). The sequence derives from a woman between 40 and 55 years old who had recovered from COVID-19. This CDR3 reads CASSLTTGTLGTGELFF. The CDR3 DNA reads as TGTGCCAGCAGCCTTACGACAGGGACTTTGGGGACCGGGGAGCTGTTTTTT.